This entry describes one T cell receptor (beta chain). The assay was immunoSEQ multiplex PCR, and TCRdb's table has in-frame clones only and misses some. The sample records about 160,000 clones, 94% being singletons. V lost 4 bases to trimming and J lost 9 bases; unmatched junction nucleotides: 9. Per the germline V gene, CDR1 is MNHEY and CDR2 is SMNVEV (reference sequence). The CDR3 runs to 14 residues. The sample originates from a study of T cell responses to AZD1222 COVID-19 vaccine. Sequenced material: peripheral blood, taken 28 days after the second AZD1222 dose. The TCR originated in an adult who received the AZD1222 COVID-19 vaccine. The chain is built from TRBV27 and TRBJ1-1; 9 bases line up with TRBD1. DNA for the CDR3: TGTGCCAGCAGTTCCACAGGGGGCGTACAAAAAGCTTTCTTT. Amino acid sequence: CASSSTGGVQKAFF.